The clone carrying this T cell receptor beta chain was observed once. This entry belongs to a study of CD8 T cells in Susac syndrome. An amount of RNA that ranged from roughly 0.5 to 1 ug was reverse transcribed with random hexamers. Across 54 Vbeta and 13 Jbeta, TCR beta CDR3 was amplified with immunoSEQ multiplex PCR. Each CDR3 protein gets one entry after TCRdb re-called the immunoSEQ multiplex PCR reads with MiXCR. Of approximately 210,000 distinct CDR3 sequences listed, about 94% are singletons. Negative isolation yielded CD8+ and CD4+ T cells; FACS enriched TEMRA cells. CDR1 and CDR2 (germline): DFQATT, SNEGSKA (reference sequence). CDR3 length equals 15 residues. V was trimmed by 3 bases and J by 2 bases, leaving 15 bases between them.

The chain carries TRBV20-1 and TRBJ2-3; a weak D match, TRBD2 (7 bases). The receptor was isolated from a human donor with Susac syndrome. The sample taken for sequencing was CD4+ T cells from PBMCs. In nucleotides, the CDR3 is TGCAGTGCTAGGACCCTCGGGGGGCTCACAGATACGCAGTATTTT. Protein: CSARTLGGLTDTQYF.